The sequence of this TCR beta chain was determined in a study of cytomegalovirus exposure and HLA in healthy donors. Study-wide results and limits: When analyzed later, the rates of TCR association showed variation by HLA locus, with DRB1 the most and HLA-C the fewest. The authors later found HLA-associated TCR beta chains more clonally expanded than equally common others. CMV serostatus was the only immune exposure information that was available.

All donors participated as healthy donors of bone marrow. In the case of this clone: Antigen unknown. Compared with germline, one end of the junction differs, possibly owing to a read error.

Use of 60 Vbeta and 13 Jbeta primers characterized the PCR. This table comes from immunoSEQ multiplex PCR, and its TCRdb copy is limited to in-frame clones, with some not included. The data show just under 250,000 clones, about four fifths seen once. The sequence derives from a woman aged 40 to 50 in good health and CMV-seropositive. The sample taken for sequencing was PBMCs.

Here the CDR3 reads CASSQDIRERNF. The CDR3, as DNA: TGTGCCAGCAGCCAAGATATACGGGAGCGGAACTTC. The chain combines TRBV14 with TRBJ2-7; weak D call: TRBD2 (6 bases). The length of the CDR3 is 12 residues. CDR1 is SGHDN and CDR2 is FVKESK in the germline V gene.